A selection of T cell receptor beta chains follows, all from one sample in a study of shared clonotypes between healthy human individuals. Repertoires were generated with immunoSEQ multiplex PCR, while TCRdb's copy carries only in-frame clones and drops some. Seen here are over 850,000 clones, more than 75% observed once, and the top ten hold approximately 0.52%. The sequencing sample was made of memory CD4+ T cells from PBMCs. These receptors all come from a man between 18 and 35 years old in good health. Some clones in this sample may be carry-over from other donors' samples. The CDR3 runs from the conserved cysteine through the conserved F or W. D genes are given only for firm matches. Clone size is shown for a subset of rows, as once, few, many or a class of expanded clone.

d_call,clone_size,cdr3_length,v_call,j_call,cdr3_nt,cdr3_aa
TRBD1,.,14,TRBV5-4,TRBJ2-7,TGTGCCAGCAGCTCGACAGGGGGGACCTACGAGCAGTACTTC,CASSSTGGTYEQYF
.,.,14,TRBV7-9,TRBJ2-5,TGTGCCAGCAGCTTATTGGGGGGAGCAGAGACCCAGTACTTC,CASSLLGGAETQYF
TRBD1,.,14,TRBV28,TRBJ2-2,TGTGCCATCGACGACAGGGGGCGGACCGGGGAGCTGTTTTTT,CAIDDRGRTGELFF
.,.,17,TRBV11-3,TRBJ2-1,TGTGCCAGCAGCTTATCGGTACCCCGGGGCGTAGCCTATGAGCAGTTCTTC,CASSLSVPRGVAYEQFF
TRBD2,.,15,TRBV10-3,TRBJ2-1,TGTGCCATCCGACGAGGGGGACTAGAAAACAATGAGCAGTTCTTC,CAIRRGGLENNEQFF
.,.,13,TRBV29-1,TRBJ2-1,TGCAGCGTTGGAATTCTAGCCTACAATGAGCAGTTCTTC,CSVGILAYNEQFF
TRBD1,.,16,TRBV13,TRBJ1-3,TGTGCCAGCAGCTTAGGGACAGGGCTGGCTGGAAACACCATATATTTT,CASSLGTGLAGNTIYF
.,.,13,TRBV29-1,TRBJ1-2,TGCAGCGTTGAAGGCATCCGGGAGAGTGGCTACACCTTC,CSVEGIRESGYTF
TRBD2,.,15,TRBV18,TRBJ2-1,TGTGCCAGCGGCCCCGGGCTAGCGGGGAACAATGAGCAGTTCTTC,CASGPGLAGNNEQFF
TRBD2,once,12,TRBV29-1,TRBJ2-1,TGCAGCGTTGGGACTAGCAGACGGGAGCAGTTCTTC,CSVGTSRREQFF
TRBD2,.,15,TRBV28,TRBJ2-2,TGTGCCAGCAGTTCCGGGACTAGACTCACCGGGGAGCTGTTTTTT,CASSSGTRLTGELFF
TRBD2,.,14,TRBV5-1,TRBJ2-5,TGCGCCAGCAGCCGACTAGCGGATAAAGAGACCCAGTACTTC,CASSRLADKETQYF
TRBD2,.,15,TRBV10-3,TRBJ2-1,TGTGCCACTAAACGGACTAGCGGGAGAGGCAATGAGCAGTTCTTC,CATKRTSGRGNEQFF
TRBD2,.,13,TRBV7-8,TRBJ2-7,TGTGCCAGCAGCTTACTAGCGGGAGCCGAGCAGTACTTC,CASSLLAGAEQYF
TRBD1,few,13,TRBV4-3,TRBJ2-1,TGCGCCAGCAGCCAAGCAGGGGGCAATGAGCAGTTCTTC,CASSQAGGNEQFF
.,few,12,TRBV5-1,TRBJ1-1,TGCGCCAGCAGGGCCCAGGGGACTGAAGCTTTCTTT,CASRAQGTEAFF
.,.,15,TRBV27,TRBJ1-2,TGTGCCACTAAAACGTGGCAGGGGAGCGCCTATGGCTACACCTTC,CATKTWQGSAYGYTF
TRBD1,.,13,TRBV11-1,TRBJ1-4,TGTGCCAGCAGCGAGGACAGGGATGAAAAACTGTTTTTT,CASSEDRDEKLFF
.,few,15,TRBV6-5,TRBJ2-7,TGTGCCAGCAGTTCGTTAGGGCGCGCTACCTACGAGCAGTACTTC,CASSSLGRATYEQYF
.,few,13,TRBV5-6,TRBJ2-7,TGTGCCAGCAGCGCTATGGGTAGGTACGAGCAGTACTTC,CASSAMGRYEQYF
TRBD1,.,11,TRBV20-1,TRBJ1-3,TGCAGTGCTAGATCCGGTGGACAGGTGTATTTT,CSARSGGQVYF
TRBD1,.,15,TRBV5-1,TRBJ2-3,TGCGCCAGCAGCTTGGGGACAGGGGGCACAGATACGCAGTATTTT,CASSLGTGGTDTQYF
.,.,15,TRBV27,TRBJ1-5,TGTGCCAGCTCCACAGGGTTTAATAGCAATCAGCCCCAGCATTTT,CASSTGFNSNQPQHF
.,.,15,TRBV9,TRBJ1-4,TGTGCCAGCAGCGTAAAGGGGGGTTCTAGAGAAAAACTGTTTTTT,CASSVKGGSREKLFF